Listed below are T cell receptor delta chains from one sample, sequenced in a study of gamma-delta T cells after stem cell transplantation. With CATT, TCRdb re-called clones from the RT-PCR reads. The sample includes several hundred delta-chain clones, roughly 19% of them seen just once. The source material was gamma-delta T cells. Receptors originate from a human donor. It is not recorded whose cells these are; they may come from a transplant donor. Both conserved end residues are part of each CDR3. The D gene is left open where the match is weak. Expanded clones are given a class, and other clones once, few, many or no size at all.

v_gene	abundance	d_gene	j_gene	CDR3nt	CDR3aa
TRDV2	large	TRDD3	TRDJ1	TGTGCCTGTGACTACGTACTGGGGGACCCTCTCCATAAACTCATCTTT	CACDYVLGDPLHKLIF
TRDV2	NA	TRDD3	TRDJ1	TGTGCCTGTGACATCTTACTGGGGGCCCCGTACACCGATAAACTCATCTTT	CACDILLGAPYTDKLIF
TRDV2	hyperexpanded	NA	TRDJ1	TGTGCCTGTGACACGTGGGTGGACGATAAACTCATCTTT	CACDTWVDDKLIF
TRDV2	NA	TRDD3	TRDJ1	TGTGCCTGTGATACTGGGGGAAGAGGCACCGATAAACTCATCTTT	CACDTGGRGTDKLIF
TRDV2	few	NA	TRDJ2	TGTGCCTGTGACACCGCTCGTCTGACAGCACAACTCTTCTTT	CACDTARLTAQLFF
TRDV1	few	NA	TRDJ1	TGTGCTCTTGGGGAATTGCGTTGGGGGGGGTCGCCTTACACCGATAAACTCATCTTT	CALGELRWGGSPYTDKLIF
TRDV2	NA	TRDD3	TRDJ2	TGTGCCTGTGACGTGCTGGGGGATAAAAATGGTAATTTGACAGCACAACTCTTCTTT	CACDVLGDKNGNLTAQLFF
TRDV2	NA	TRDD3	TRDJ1	TGTGCCTGTGACACGCTGGGGGAGACCCCCCTAAAAAGGGAACTCATCTTT	CACDTLGETPLKRELIF
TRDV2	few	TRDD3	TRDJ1	TGTGCCTGTGACACCCTGGGGGATACTCCTACCGATAAACTCATCTTT	CACDTLGDTPTDKLIF
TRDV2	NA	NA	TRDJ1	TGTGCCTGTGACACCGTTGGGCATTACACCGATAAACTCATCTTT	CACDTVGHYTDKLIF
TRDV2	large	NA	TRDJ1	TGTGCCTGTGACACCGTGGGGGCCTACACCGATAAACTCATCTTT	CACDTVGAYTDKLIF
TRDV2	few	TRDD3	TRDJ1	TGTGCCTGTGACACGGTTGGATTACTGGGGGATGGTCAACTCATCTTT	CACDTVGLLGDGQLIF
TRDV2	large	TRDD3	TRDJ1	TGTGCCTGTGACACCGTTTTACTGGGGGATACTACCGATAAACTCATCTTT	CACDTVLLGDTTDKLIF
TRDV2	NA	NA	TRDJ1	TGTGCCTGTGACACCGTTGGGGATGCCGATAAACTCATCTTT	CACDTVGDADKLIF
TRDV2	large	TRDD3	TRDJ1	TGTGCCTGTGACCCCCTTGTACTGGGGGAAAGGAGGGAACTCATCTTT	CACDPLVLGERRELIF
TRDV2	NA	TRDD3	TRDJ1	TGTGCCTGTGAACAACTGGGGGGATTTCACCACTCGTACACCGATAAACTCATCTTT	CACEQLGGFHHSYTDKLIF
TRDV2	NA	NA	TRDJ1	TGTGCCTGTGACCTAGTAGGTGGGTACACCGATAAACTCATCTTT	CACDLVGGYTDKLIF
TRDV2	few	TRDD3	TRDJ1	TGTGCCTGTGACCTAACTGGGGGATATAGAAGCGAACTCATCTTT	CACDLTGGYRSELIF
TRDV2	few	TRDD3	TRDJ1	TGTGCCTGTGACACTCTGGGGGATACGGACGATAAACTCATCTTT	CACDTLGDTDDKLIF
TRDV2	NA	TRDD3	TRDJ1	TGTGCCTGTGAGTTACTGGGGGCCACGGGGCCCGATAAACTCATCTTT	CACELLGATGPDKLIF
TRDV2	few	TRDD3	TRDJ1	TGTGCCTGTGACACGATTGTACTGGGGGATAAGAACTTCCGAGAACTCATCTTT	CACDTIVLGDKNFRELIF
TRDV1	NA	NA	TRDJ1	TGTGCTCTTGGGTCGTTCCAATGGGGTAAACTCATCTTT	CALGSFQWGKLIF
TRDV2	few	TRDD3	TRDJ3	TGTGCCTGTGACTTAACTGGGGGAAACCCCTGGGACACCCGACAGATGTTTTTC	CACDLTGGNPWDTRQMFF
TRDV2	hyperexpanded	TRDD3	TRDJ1	TGTGCCTGTGACACCGTACTGGGGGATACGTTGTACACCGATAAACTCATCTTT	CACDTVLGDTLYTDKLIF
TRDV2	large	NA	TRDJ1	TGTGCCTGTGACACAGTACTGGCTACCGATAAACTCATCTTT	CACDTVLATDKLIF
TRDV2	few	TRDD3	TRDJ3	TGTGCCTGTGACACGGCTGGGGGTTACTCCTGGGACACCCGACAGATGTTTTTC	CACDTAGGYSWDTRQMFF
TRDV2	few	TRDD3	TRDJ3	TGTGCCTGTGACAGAATGGGGGATACGAGGGCCTGGGACACCCGACAGATGTTTTTC	CACDRMGDTRAWDTRQMFF
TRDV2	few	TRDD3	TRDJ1	TGTGCCTGTGACACCGTACTGGGGGATACCCGCGATAAACTCATCTTT	CACDTVLGDTRDKLIF
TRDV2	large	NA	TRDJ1	TGTGCCTGTGACACGCTCGTGGTGGGGGACACCGATAAACTCATCTTT	CACDTLVVGDTDKLIF
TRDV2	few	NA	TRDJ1	TGTGCCTGTGACACGCTTACAGTTCATCGGGTCATCACCGATAAACTCATCTTT	CACDTLTVHRVITDKLIF
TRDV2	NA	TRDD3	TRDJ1	TGTGCCTGTGACGATCTCTCGGAGGGCTGGGGGATGAATACCGATAAACTCATCTTT	CACDDLSEGWGMNTDKLIF
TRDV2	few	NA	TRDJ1	TGTGCCTGTGACGGTCTTGGGGAAAATAAACTCATCTTT	CACDGLGENKLIF
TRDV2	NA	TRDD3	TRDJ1	TGTGCCTGTGACAACCTGGGGGACACCGATAAACTCATCTTT	CACDNLGDTDKLIF
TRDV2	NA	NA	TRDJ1	TGTGCCTGTGACACCGTACTGGGAGATACGGGGACCGATAAACTCATCTTT	CACDTVLGDTGTDKLIF
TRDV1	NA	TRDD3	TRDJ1	TGTGCTCTTGGGGAACTAAATATAAGTCCCACGCTGGGGGATACATCACTCATCTTT	CALGELNISPTLGDTSLIF
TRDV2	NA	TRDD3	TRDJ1	TGTGCCTGTGACTCCTTACTGGGGGATACGCGGTCTGGCGATAAACTCATCTTT	CACDSLLGDTRSGDKLIF
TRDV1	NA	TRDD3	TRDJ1	TGTGCTCTTGGGGAAAGGCGCTCCTGGTTACTGGGGGCTTACACCGATAAACTCATCTTT	CALGERRSWLLGAYTDKLIF
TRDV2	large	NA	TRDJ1	TGTGCCTGTGACACCGTCTCCCTCCACACCGATAAACTCATCTTT	CACDTVSLHTDKLIF
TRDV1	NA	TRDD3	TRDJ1	TGTGCTCTTGGGGACAAGACTTCCAACTGGGGGATAGCGGGTAAACTCATCTTT	CALGDKTSNWGIAGKLIF
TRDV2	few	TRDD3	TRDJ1	TGTGCCTGTGACCTACTGGGGGATACGCGGACCGATAAACTCATCTTT	CACDLLGDTRTDKLIF
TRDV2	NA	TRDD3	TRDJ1	TGTGCCTGTGACAGCATAATTCCTACCTCTGGGGGATACCCTGTTCATAAACTCATCTTT	CACDSIIPTSGGYPVHKLIF
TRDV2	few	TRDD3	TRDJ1	TGTGCCTGTGACTCGCTGGGGGACTTACTTACCGATAAACCCATCTTT	CACDSLGDLLTDKPIF
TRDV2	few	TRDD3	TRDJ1	TGTGCCTGTGACGCCGTTCTGAGCTCTACTGGGGATCAGGACACCGATAAACTCATCTTT	CACDAVLSSTGDQDTDKLIF
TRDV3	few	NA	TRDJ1	TGTGCCGCAAAAAGGTCCCCTGCCATGGGCCACGATAAACTCATCTTT	CAAKRSPAMGHDKLIF
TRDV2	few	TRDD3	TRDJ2	TGTGCCTGTGACCCGGTACTGGGGGATACGTCCCCCTCTTTGACAGCACAACTCTTCTTT	CACDPVLGDTSPSLTAQLFF
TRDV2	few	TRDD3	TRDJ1	TGTGCCTGTGGCCCCTTAAATCTGGGGGAAGCGTACACCGATAAACTCATCTTT	CACGPLNLGEAYTDKLIF
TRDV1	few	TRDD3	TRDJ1	TGTGCTCTTGGGGAACTTAGGGGTCCCTACTGGGGGATAGGGACCGATAAACTCATCTTT	CALGELRGPYWGIGTDKLIF
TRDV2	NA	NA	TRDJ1	TGTGCCTGTGACGAAGTACTGGACAACATAAGAGATAAACTCATCTTT	CACDEVLDNIRDKLIF
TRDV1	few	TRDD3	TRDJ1	TGTGCTCTTGGGGAACCCTTCCTACCCCTCCTTACTGGGGGATACCTCGATAAACTCATCTTT	CALGEPFLPLLTGGYLDKLIF
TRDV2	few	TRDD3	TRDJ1	TGTGCCTGTGACTTAATTACTGGGGGACCCCAACTCATCTTT	CACDLITGGPQLIF
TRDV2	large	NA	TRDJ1	TGTGCCTGTGACACATGGGGTCGAGTCGCCGATAAACTCATCTTT	CACDTWGRVADKLIF
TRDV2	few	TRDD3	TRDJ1	TGTGCCTGTGACTCAGTTACTGGGGGAAAGCCCGATAAACTCATCTTT	CACDSVTGGKPDKLIF
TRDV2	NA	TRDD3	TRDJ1	TGTGCCTGTGACACGCTTTCTGGGGGATACGCAGGCCAGGCCGATAAACTCATCTTT	CACDTLSGGYAGQADKLIF
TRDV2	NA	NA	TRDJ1	TGTGCCTGTGACGCGGTGGAGATAAGGGGCACCGATAAACTCATCTTT	CACDAVEIRGTDKLIF
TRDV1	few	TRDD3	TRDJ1	TGTGCTCTTTTTAGGTACTGGGGGATACCTTACACCGATAAACTCATCTTT	CALFRYWGIPYTDKLIF
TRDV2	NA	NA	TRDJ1	TGTGCCTGTGACACCCTCGGATCACCCCCCGATAAACTCATCTTT	CACDTLGSPPDKLIF
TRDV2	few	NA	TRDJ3	TGTGCCTGTGACACCTGGGGGTTCGGGTCCTGGGACACCCGACAGATGTTTTTC	CACDTWGFGSWDTRQMFF
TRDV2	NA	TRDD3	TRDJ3	TGTGCCTGTGACACCATTGGGGGAACCAGCTCCTGGGACACCCAACAGATGTTTTTC	CACDTIGGTSSWDTQQMFF